The present T cell receptor beta chain was sequenced within a study of T cells in Graves' hyperthyroidism and ophthalmopathy. Study-level points and caveats: Blood held most thyroid clonotypes expanded above 0.001 frequency.

Uncontrolled infection, other autoimmune disease, pregnancy or lactation barred patients from enrollment. Each diagnosis was grounded in clinical symptoms, serum thyroxine and TRAb, thyroid ultrasound, and orbital computed tomography. This CDR3 region has 14 residues. Trimming shortened V by 1 base and J by 5 bases, and 9 bases separated the two germline ends. Per the germline V gene, CDR1 is LGHDT and CDR2 is YNNKEL (reference sequence). This clonotype occurred many times. What it recognizes is unknown. Amplified TCR beta CDR3 regions came from RNA transcripts. A first-round RT-PCR of the TCR CDR3 used the HTBI primer set. TCRdb fed the multiplex PCR reads into MiXCR, producing one record per CDR3 protein. The profile covers some 490,000 distinct CDR3 sequences, with around 15% appearing a single time and approximately 30% taken by the ten largest.

Material: blood. This chain links TRBV3-1 with TRBJ1-5; D is uncertain. This sequence originates from a woman younger than 45 with Graves' ophthalmopathy. For the CDR3, the DNA is TGTGCCAGCAGCCAAGGCGGGAGTGATCAGCCCCAGCATTTT. This sequence encodes CASSQGGSDQPQHF.